The 10 T cell receptor beta chains reported below all come from one sample, sequenced in a study of blood T cell repertoires in COVID-19 (dated by TCRdb to 2019 to 2021). The library relied on the immunoSEQ multiplex PCR assay. TCRdb stores this immuneACCESS table with in-frame sequences only. Part of the clones is absent; in the studies checked, under half of the shortfall reflects unresolved V genes, and no reason is known for the rest. A total of under 300,000 clones appear in this sample, more than 65% of them only once. The top ten constitute around 1.5% of the sample. The sequenced sample consisted of peripheral blood. The receptor set was obtained from a woman in her 40s who had recovered from COVID-19.

This chain links TRBV6-5 with TRBJ1-3; possible D gene TRBD1, 6 bases. The CDR3 totals 15 residues. Germline-derived CDR1 and CDR2 are MNHEY and SVGAGI. The V end was cut by 2 bases, the J end by 3 bases, with 11 bases between. The CDR3 nucleotides are TGTGCCAGCAGTTACACCGGGGGGCTTGGAAACACCATATATTTT. Protein sequence: CASSYTGGLGNTIYF.

V gene TRBV7-9 combines with J gene TRBJ2-2; tentatively, D is TRBD1 (5 bases). Per germline, CDR1 SEHNR and CDR2 FQNEAQ (reference sequence). The CDR3 extends over 14 amino acids. V shed 5 bases and J shed 4 bases, with 11 bases lying between them. The CDR3 reads CASSLSQGTGELFF. The CDR3 DNA is TGTGCCAGCAGCCTCTCCCAGGGCACCGGGGAGCTGTTTTTT.

The chain joins TRBV6-6 to TRBJ1-1; D remains ambiguous. V gave up 8 bases and J gave up 6 bases, with 19 bases separating them. In germline, CDR1 is MNHNY, CDR2 SVGAGI (reference sequence). The CDR3 contains 14 residues. The CDR3 region has the DNA TGTGCCAGCCTTGCCGCGGGAATGGGAGCTGAAGCTTTCTTT. This gives the protein CASLAAGMGAEAFF.

The chain couples TRBV9 to TRBJ2-3; D perhaps matches TRBD2 (6 bases). V was trimmed by 5 bases and J by 1 base, leaving 26 bases between them. The V gene's germline CDR1 is SGDLS and CDR2 YYNGEE. This CDR3 is 19 amino acids long. CDR3 DNA sequence: TGTGCCAGCAGTTACAAAAGGGGAGAGGAGGGGACTGGCACAGATACGCAGTATTTT. Protein product: CASSYKRGEEGTGTDTQYF. The full variable domain, in which reference TRBV9 and TRBJ2-3 provide the parts outside the CDR3, is DSGVTQTPKHLITATGQRVTLRCSPRSGDLSVYWYQQSLDQGLQFLIQYYNGEERAKGNILERFSAQQFPDLHSELNLSSLELGDSALYFCASSYKRGEEGTGTDTQYFGPGTRLTVL.

This chain connects TRBV5-6 to TRBJ2-7; D may be TRBD1 (5 bases). Germline CDR1 is SGHDT and CDR2 is YYEEEE. The CDR3 has 14 amino acids. V was pared by 0 bases and J by 5 bases, with 12 bases between. Here the CDR3 reads CASSLDVRVDEQYF. DNA of the CDR3: TGTGCCAGCAGCTTGGATGTCAGGGTCGACGAGCAGTACTTC.

The chain employs TRBV12-3 or TRBV12-4 and TRBJ1-1; D ambiguous. The CDR3 is 13 amino acids. Trimming pared 3 bases from V and 3 bases from J, leaving 8 bases between. CDR3 sequence: CASSFTVDTEAFF. CDR3 nucleotides: TGTGCCAGCAGTTTTACAGTAGACACTGAAGCTTTCTTT.

The chain links TRBV18 to TRBJ2-5; 9 bases are shared with TRBD1. V lost 2 bases and J lost 1; bases outside the gene matches: 11. The germline gives CDR1 KGHSH, CDR2 LQKENI. There are 18 residues in the CDR3. Here the CDR3 reads CASSPYPGQGGTQETQYF. CDR3 bases: TGTGCCAGCTCACCATACCCGGGACAGGGTGGAACCCAAGAGACCCAGTACTTC.

This chain uses TRBV4-3 with TRBJ2-3, with D tentatively TRBD1 (6 bases). With 2 bases removed from V and 4 bases from J, the gap between germline ends came to 13 bases. Germline V CDR1 and CDR2: LGHNA, YSLEER. This CDR3 has 15 residues. Here the CDR3 DNA reads TGCGCCAGCAGCCAACCCCAGGGGCAATCAGATACGCAGTATTTT. Translated, it gives CASSQPQGQSDTQYF.

This chain links TRBV3-1 (or the pseudogene TRBV3-2) with TRBJ2-7, with 7 bases aligning to TRBD2. Germline V gene data show CDR1 as LGHDT and CDR2 as YNNKEL (reference sequence). With 4 bases clipped from V and 6 bases from J, the junction kept 3 bases outside the gene matches. There are 12 residues in the CDR3. The CDR3 sequence: CASSPPGGEQYF. The CDR3 DNA sequence: TGTGCCAGCAGCCCACCGGGGGGCGAGCAGTACTTC.

V usage is TRBV7-9 and J usage is TRBJ1-1, with 7 bases identical to TRBD1. CDR1 and CDR2 (germline): SEHNR, FQNEAQ (reference sequence). The CDR3 runs 14 residues. Trimming took 5 bases from V and 3 from J; bases not matched to a gene: 6. As DNA, the CDR3 is TGTGCCAGCAGCCGACAGGGAGTGGACACTGAAGCTTTCTTT. Its protein is CASSRQGVDTEAFF. Full variable domain (missing parts from reference TRBV7-9 and TRBJ1-1): DTGVSQNPRHKITKRGQNVTFRCDPISEHNRLYWYRQTLGQGPEFLTYFQNEAQLEKSRLLSDRFSAERPKGSFSTLEIQRTEQGDSAMYLCASSRQGVDTEAFFGQGTRLTVV.